This T cell receptor beta chain was documented in a study of T cell repertoires in cytomegalovirus infection. On the study more broadly: Shared public TCR beta signatures pointed to both CMV infection and a matching HLA type.

MiXCR was run by TCRdb on the reads, yielding one entry per CDR3 protein. The sample lists approximately 700,000 distinct CDR3 sequences, roughly 35% seen once, with under 3.5% in the top ten. Trimming at V came to 5 bases and at J to 5 bases, leaving 5 bases not matched to a gene. The CDR3 consists of 15 residues. CDR1 and CDR2 (germline): MNHEY, SMNVEV (reference sequence). Study results and limitations: Of the TCR beta families, the public ones yielded a cumulative frequency that identified carriers of CMV plus the relevant HLA. HLA-C-restricted TCR beta clonotypes specific for CMV led the ex vivo response.

This clonotype was seen more than once but under ten times. Its antigen is still unknown. This rearrangement joins TRBV27 to TRBJ2-1; 11 positions match TRBD2. Material: PBMCs. This sequence originates from a human donor in good health (CMV status not recorded). Some clones in this sample may be carry-over from other donors' samples. The CDR3 region has the DNA TGTGCCAGCAGTAGGGGACTAGCGGCCGACAATGAGCAGTTCTTC. As protein: CASSRGLAADNEQFF.